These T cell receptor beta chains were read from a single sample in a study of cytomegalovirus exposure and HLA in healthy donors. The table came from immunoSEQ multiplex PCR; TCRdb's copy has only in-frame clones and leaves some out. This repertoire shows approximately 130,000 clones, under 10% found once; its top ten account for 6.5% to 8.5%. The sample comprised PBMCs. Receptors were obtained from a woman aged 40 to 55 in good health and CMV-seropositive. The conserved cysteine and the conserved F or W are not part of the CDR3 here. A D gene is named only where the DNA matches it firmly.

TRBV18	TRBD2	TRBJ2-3	ASSLLGTSGSADTQY
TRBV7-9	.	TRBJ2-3	ASSSSPDTQY
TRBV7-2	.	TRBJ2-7	ASSAGLRVEQY
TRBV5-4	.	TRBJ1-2	ASSLDSNYGYT
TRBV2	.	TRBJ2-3	ASSDPGEAPDTQY
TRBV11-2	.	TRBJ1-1	ASSLRGNTEAF
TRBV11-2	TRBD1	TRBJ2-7	ASSFTPGQGYEQY
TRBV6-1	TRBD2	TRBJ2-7	ASSERSGGTSRAYEQY
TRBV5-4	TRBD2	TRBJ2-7	ASSLARSSGVTYEQY
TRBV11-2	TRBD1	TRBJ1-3	ASRAGGSLRNTIY
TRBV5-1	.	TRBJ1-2	ASSLAGSNYGYT
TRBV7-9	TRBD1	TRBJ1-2	ASSSTGGAYGYT
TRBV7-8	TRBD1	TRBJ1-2	ASSPGGGQKVYT
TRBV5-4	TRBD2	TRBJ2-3	ASTWGGDSTDTQY
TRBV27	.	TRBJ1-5	AWGPNDSNQPQH
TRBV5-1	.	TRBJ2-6	ASSLGLSSGANVLT
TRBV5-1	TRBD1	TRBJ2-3	ASTLTDRGTDTQY
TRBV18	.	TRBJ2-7	ASSPPNHLKQY
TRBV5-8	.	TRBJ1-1	ASSFIEGAF
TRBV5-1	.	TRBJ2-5	ASSLGFQETQY
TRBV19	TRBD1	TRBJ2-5	ASTRTGTGETQY
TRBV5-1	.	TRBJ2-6	ASSLLAGAGANVLT
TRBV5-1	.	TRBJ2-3	ASSLSLASTDTQY
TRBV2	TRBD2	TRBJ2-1	ARGLAGFDEQF
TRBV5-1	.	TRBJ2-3	ASAPGIPSTDTQY